This T cell receptor beta chain comes out of a study of identical twins. V shed 0 bases and J shed 4 bases, with 10 bases lying between them. CDR3 length: 15 amino acids. Germline CDR1 is SGHTA and CDR2 is FQGNSA. TCRdb ran MiXCR on the 5' RACE reads and lists one entry per CDR3 protein. The repertoire includes 1.5 million to 2 million distinct CDR3 sequences, about 30% of them detected once, and 0.25% to 0.3% sits in the top ten. The clonotype originates from a newborn girl in good health. J is TRBJ2-1 and V is TRBV7-2; possible D gene TRBD1, 6 bases. The sequenced sample was cord blood. DNA of the CDR3: TGTGCCAGCAGCTTAGCGTTCGGACAGTACAATGAGCAGTTCTTC. It yields the protein CASSLAFGQYNEQFF.